These 28 T cell receptor beta chains share one sample of origin, sequenced in a study of blood T cell repertoires in COVID-19. Some clones are missing from TCRdb's copy, which holds only in-frame ones; the method was immunoSEQ multiplex PCR. The table has hundreds of thousands of clones, 89% seen once; the top ten hold around 6%. Specimen: peripheral blood. Receptors were obtained from a man in his sixties who had recovered from COVID-19.

The chain couples TRBV7-3 to TRBJ2-2; perhaps TRBD2 as D (6 bases). Looked up from germline, CDR1 is SGHTA and CDR2 is FQGTGA. Trimming removed 1 base from V and 0 bases from J, with 15 bases in between. This CDR3 has 18 amino acids. CDR3: CASSLKGLGGANTGELFF. The CDR3 DNA sequence: TGTGCCAGCAGCTTAAAGGGGTTAGGCGGGGCGAACACCGGGGAGCTGTTTTTT.

The V call is TRBV5-4, the J call TRBJ2-5, with 10 bases matching TRBD1. Germline lookup yields CDR1 SGHNT and CDR2 YYREEE (reference sequence). The CDR3 length is 14 residues. V was pared by 6 bases and J by 1 base, with 3 bases of the junction left unmatched. CDR3 bases: TGTGCCAGCACCCGGGACAGGGGCCAAGAGACCCAGTACTTC. Translating it yields CASTRDRGQETQYF.

This rearrangement joins TRBV9 to TRBJ1-1; weak D call: TRBD1 (6 bases). CDR1 is SGDLS and CDR2 is YYNGEE in the germline V gene. V lost 4 bases and J 1 base, leaving 8 bases between the germline ends. The CDR3 runs to 13 residues. The CDR3 here is CASSQTGNTEAFF. In nucleotides, the CDR3 is TGTGCCAGCAGCCAGACAGGGAACACTGAAGCTTTCTTT.

The J gene is TRBJ2-3, the V gene TRBV2, with a tentative D call TRBD2 (5 bases). Per germline, CDR1 SNHLY and CDR2 FYNNEI. This CDR3 comprises 15 residues. Trimming cost V 5 bases and J 1 base, with 13 bases left between them. The CDR3 nucleotides are TGTGCCAGCAGTCGTACCGGACTTGGCACAGATACGCAGTATTTT. This sequence encodes CASSRTGLGTDTQYF. Together with reference TRBV2 and TRBJ2-3, the CDR3 gives the full variable domain: EPEVTQTPSHQVTQMGQEVILRCVPISNHLYFYWYRQILGQKVEFLVSFYNNEISEKSEIFDDQFSVERPDGSNFTLKIRSTKLEDSAMYFCASSRTGLGTDTQYFGPGTRLTVL.

The chain employs TRBV5-4 and TRBJ2-1; D not certain. Germline V lookup: CDR1 SGHNT, CDR2 YYREEE (reference sequence). The V end was cut by 2 bases, the J end by 10 bases, with 10 bases between. The CDR3 sequence is 12 residues long. The CDR3 loop is CASSFPTREQFF. For the CDR3, the DNA is TGTGCCAGCAGCTTCCCGACTCGGGAGCAGTTCTTC.

This chain connects TRBV5-6 to TRBJ1-1; D call uncertain. The CDR3 covers 14 residues. The germline gives CDR1 SGHDT, CDR2 YYEEEE. Trimming removed 4 bases from V and 1 base from J, with 11 bases in between. In DNA form, the CDR3 reads TGTGCCAGCAGCCCGCGTGCGGGGAACACTGAAGCTTTCTTT. Amino acids: CASSPRAGNTEAFF.

V gene TRBV7-3 combines with J gene TRBJ2-5; perhaps TRBD2 as D (6 bases). With 3 bases removed from V and 1 base from J, the gap between germline ends came to 12 bases. The CDR3 is 15 residues long. Germline lookup yields CDR1 SGHTA and CDR2 FQGTGA. CDR3 coding DNA: TGTGCCAGCAGCTTGGGACTGGGAGCCCAAGAGACCCAGTACTTC. Translating it yields CASSLGLGAQETQYF.

The chain joins TRBV9 to TRBJ2-1; 15 bases are a match to TRBD2. V was pared by 0 bases and J by 8 bases, with 12 bases of the junction left unmatched. Germline lookup yields CDR1 SGDLS and CDR2 YYNGEE. This CDR3 is 19 amino acids long. The CDR3 region is CASSVATGTSGGRRDEQFF. The CDR3 nucleotides are TGTGCCAGCAGCGTAGCTACTGGGACTAGCGGGGGGAGGAGGGATGAGCAGTTCTTC. The full variable domain, in which reference TRBV9 and TRBJ2-1 provide the parts outside the CDR3, is DSGVTQTPKHLITATGQRVTLRCSPRSGDLSVYWYQQSLDQGLQFLIQYYNGEERAKGNILERFSAQQFPDLHSELNLSSLELGDSALYFCASSVATGTSGGRRDEQFFGPGTRLTVL.

The gene calls are TRBV10-3 and TRBJ2-7; TRBD2 agrees at 7 bases. With V trimmed by 5 bases and J by 2 bases, 6 bases remained unmatched. The CDR3 consists of 14 residues. The germline CDR1 and CDR2 sequences are ENHRY and SYGVKD. The CDR3: CAISPGTTTYEQYF. The CDR3 region has the DNA TGTGCCATCAGTCCCGGGACTACCACCTACGAGCAGTACTTC.

This chain links TRBV5-1 with TRBJ2-7; D is unclear. Trimming pared 4 bases from V and 2 bases from J, leaving 19 bases between. Germline CDR1 is SGHRS and CDR2 is YFSETQ. CDR3 length: 16 amino acids. CDR3 amino acids: CASSLFSAVRAYEQYF. DNA of the CDR3: TGCGCCAGCAGCCTTTTTTCCGCGGTAAGAGCCTACGAGCAGTACTTC.

This clone occurred once. The rearrangement links TRBV7-2 to TRBJ2-1; 8 bases are shared with TRBD2. Per the germline V gene, CDR1 is SGHTA and CDR2 is FQGNSA. The CDR3 is made up of 16 amino acids. The J segment lost 7 bases and the V segment lost 5 bases, leaving 13 bases of the junction unmatched. Written as DNA, the CDR3 is TGTGCCAGCAGCGGACCGAGCGGGAGCAAAGGGAATGAGCAGTTCTTC. Protein product: CASSGPSGSKGNEQFF. The complete variable domain, with remaining parts taken from reference TRBV7-2 and TRBJ2-1, reads GAGVSQSPSNKVTEKGKDVELRCDPISGHTALYWYRQSLGQGLEFLIYFQGNSAPDKSGLPSDRFSAERTGGSVSTLTIQRTQQEDSAVYLCASSGPSGSKGNEQFFGPGTRLTVL.

This clone was seen only once. This chain joins TRBV6-5 and TRBJ2-4; D unclear. The ends were cut back, 6 bases at V and 0 bases at J, with 12 bases in the middle. The CDR3 totals 15 residues. Germline assignment: CDR1 MNHEY and CDR2 SVGAGI. The CDR3 DNA reads as TGTGCCAGCAGCGCCGACATCTTAGCCAAAAACATTCAGTACTTC. It codes for CASSADILAKNIQYF.

The V gene is TRBV19, the J gene TRBJ2-6, with TRBD1 identical over 8 bases. CDR3 length: 17 amino acids. V was clipped by 3 bases and J by 0 bases; unmatched bases: 4. Germline V gene lookup returns CDR1 LNHDA and CDR2 SQIVND (reference sequence). The CDR3 is CASSMDRAISGANVLTF. The CDR3 region has the DNA TGTGCCAGTAGTATGGACAGGGCCATCTCTGGGGCCAACGTCCTGACTTTC.

The J gene is TRBJ2-7, the V gene TRBV18, with 9 positions matching TRBD2. Germline-derived CDR1 and CDR2 are KGHSH and LQKENI. The junction had 1 base not matched to a gene; V was cut back by 2 bases and J by 5 bases. There are 13 residues in the CDR3. In nucleotides, the CDR3 is TGTGCCAGCTCACCATTAGCGGGAGACGAGCAGTACTTC. Amino acids: CASSPLAGDEQYF.

The CDR3 DNA follows: TGCGCCAGCAGCTTGGTTGCCCAGGGCAGGGGATTGGTGCTTGGCTACACCTTC. Protein product: CASSLVAQGRGLVLGYTF. This rearrangement joins TRBV5-1 to TRBJ1-2; D perhaps matches TRBD1 (6 bases). The CDR3 length is 18 residues. V lost 0 bases, J lost 7 bases, and 25 bases lay in between. Germline-derived CDR1 and CDR2 are SGHRS and YFSETQ.

The chain recombines TRBV5-6 with TRBJ2-3; TRBD1 agrees at 7 bases. V shed 2 bases and J 2 bases; nucleotides not matched to a gene: 8. Germline CDR1 SGHDT, CDR2 YYEEEE. The CDR3 is 16 residues long. CDR3 nucleotide sequence: TGTGCCAGCAGCTTAAAGTCGACAGGGCCCACAGATACGCAGTATTTT. It encodes CASSLKSTGPTDTQYF.

The CDR3, as DNA: TGTGCCAGTAGTATTACGGCTAGCGGGGGACAACGCGATACGCAGTATTTT. Translating it yields CASSITASGGQRDTQYF. The V gene is TRBV19, the J gene TRBJ2-3, with 10 bases fitting TRBD2. Looked up from germline, CDR1 is LNHDA and CDR2 is SQIVND (reference sequence). The CDR3 sequence is 17 residues long. J was trimmed by 6 bases and V by 3 bases; bases with no gene match: 12.

This chain links TRBV7-2 with TRBJ2-7, with 8 bases matching TRBD1. Trimming removed 9 bases from V and 4 bases from J; junction bases left unmatched: 11. The CDR3 length is 14 residues. Germline V CDR1 and CDR2: SGHTA, FQGNSA. The DNA of the CDR3 is TGTGCCAGTAAGGTGGGACAGGCGTTATACGAGCAGTACTTC. As protein: CASKVGQALYEQYF. Looking up the rest from reference TRBV7-2 and TRBJ2-7 gives the full variable domain: GAGVSQSPSNKVTEKGKDVELRCDPISGHTALYWYRQSLGQGLEFLIYFQGNSAPDKSGLPSDRFSAERTGGSVSTLTIQRTQQEDSAVYLCASKVGQALYEQYFGPGTRLTVT.

This chain joins TRBV25-1 and TRBJ1-6, with a weak D call TRBD1 (5 bases). The germline V gene has CDR1 MGHDK and CDR2 SYGVNS. Deletions cut 1 base from V and 5 bases from J, with 12 bases between. The CDR3 covers 16 residues. CDR3 residues: CASSEWGRSHNSPLHF. The CDR3 nucleotides read TGTGCCAGCAGTGAATGGGGCAGATCCCATAATTCACCCCTCCACTTT.

The rearrangement uses TRBV6-5 and TRBJ2-5; maybe TRBD2 (6 bases). From germline, CDR1 is MNHEY and CDR2 SVGAGI. V was pared by 0 bases and J by 0 bases, with 11 bases between. This CDR3 contains 16 residues. The CDR3 DNA reads as TGTGCCAGCAGTTACTCGAGAGGGAGGAACCAAGAGACCCAGTACTTC. Translated, it gives CASSYSRGRNQETQYF.

This chain joins TRBV3-1 (or the pseudogene TRBV3-2) and TRBJ2-1; 12 nucleotides line up with TRBD2. The V gene's germline CDR1 is LGHDT and CDR2 YNNKEL (reference sequence). V dropped 4 bases and J dropped 2; count of bases not matched to a gene: 3. The CDR3 runs to 16 residues. CDR3 protein: CASSPRLAGAYNEQFF. CDR3 in DNA: TGTGCCAGCAGCCCACGACTAGCGGGGGCCTACAATGAGCAGTTCTTC.

This sequence joins TRBV3-1 (or the pseudogene TRBV3-2) and TRBJ1-1; a possible D gene is TRBD1 (6 bases). CDR1 is LGHDT, CDR2 YNNKEL, per germline (reference sequence). The V gene lost 4 bases and the J gene lost 1 base, with 19 bases spanning the gap. This CDR3 contains 17 residues. The CDR3 loop reads CASSPRDKANRNTEAFF. The CDR3 DNA reads TGTGCCAGCAGCCCCAGGGACAAGGCCAACCGGAACACTGAAGCTTTCTTT.

The chain carries TRBV28 and TRBJ2-6; 10 bases match TRBD1. Germline assignment: CDR1 MDHEN and CDR2 SYDVKM. This CDR3 contains 17 residues. The trim removed 7 bases at V and 1 base at J, leaving 7 bases unmatched. For the CDR3, the DNA is TGTGCCAGCAAACAGGGGACAGGGGTGTCTGGGGCCAACGTCCTGACTTTC. This gives the protein CASKQGTGVSGANVLTF.

This chain uses TRBV6-6 with TRBJ1-5, with TRBD1 matching 10 bases. Germline CDR1 MNHNY, CDR2 SVGAGI (reference sequence). The trim removed 6 bases at V and 4 bases at J, leaving 6 bases unmatched. The CDR3 loop spans 15 amino acids. The CDR3 nucleotides are TGTGCCAGCAGGTATGGACAGGGGGGAAATCAGCCCCAGCATTTT. It codes for CASRYGQGGNQPQHF.

The J gene is TRBJ1-5, the V gene TRBV7-9; 7 nucleotides match TRBD1. Germline V gene sequence: CDR1 SEHNR, CDR2 FQNEAQ (reference sequence). The J segment lost 8 bases and the V segment lost 1 base, leaving 8 bases of the junction unmatched. The CDR3 runs 15 residues. CDR3 residues: CASSLGVGQFEPQHF. The CDR3 nucleotides are TGTGCCAGCAGCTTAGGGGTGGGACAGTTTGAGCCCCAGCATTTT.

This clone was counted only a few times. This sequence joins TRBV4-1 and TRBJ2-7, with TRBD1 matching 9 bases. This CDR3 is 17 amino acids long. V was pared by 4 bases and J by 2 bases, with 12 bases of the junction left unmatched. CDR1 and CDR2 (germline): MGHRA, YSYEKL. The CDR3 nucleotides are TGCGCCAGCAGCCTTGTAACCGGGACAGGGTTAACCTACGAGCAGTACTTC. Translation gives CASSLVTGTGLTYEQYF.

The chain joins TRBV19 to TRBJ1-2; D may be TRBD1 (6 bases). The V end was cut by 5 bases, the J end by 6 bases, with 22 bases between. This CDR3 is 16 amino acids long. Germline CDR1 is LNHDA and CDR2 is SQIVND (reference sequence). CDR3 amino acids: CASSLAESYRENGYTF. The CDR3 nucleotides read TGTGCCAGTAGTCTAGCTGAATCCTACAGGGAAAATGGCTACACCTTC.

The V gene is TRBV28, the J gene TRBJ2-1; 8 bases agree with TRBD1. The junction had 8 bases not matched to a gene; V was cut back by 3 bases and J by 4 bases. CDR1 is MDHEN, CDR2 SYDVKM, per germline. The CDR3 length is 16 residues. CDR3 loop: CASSFPIQGGYNEQFF. CDR3 DNA: TGTGCCAGCAGTTTCCCGATACAGGGGGGATACAATGAGCAGTTCTTC.